This note documents a single TCR beta chain sequence. This clonotype was detected ten times or more. Its antigen is currently not known. Within one base of it there is no much larger clone, and no base qualities were kept. The germline V gene specifies SGHAT as CDR1 and FQNNGV as CDR2. Its CDR3 holds 16 amino acids, cysteine through phenylalanine. Kept here is only the CDR3 DNA, which spans 48 bases and is read in frame from base 1. Between the V and J ends, shortened by 1 base and 0 bases respectively, the junction contains 9 bases. The TCR beta CDR3 regions were amplified from the RNA transcripts. For the first round of RT-PCR on the TCR CDR3, the HTBI primer set was used together with the Qiagen OneStep RT-PCR kit. The libraries were constructed in a second round of multiplex PCR and then size-selected and purified. Libraries were sequenced paired-end with 100 bp reads on an Illumina HiSeq2000. In the authors' own workflow: SOAPnuke was used to process the raw data, throwing out any read that contained adapters or uncalled bases, had a mean Phred below 15, or lacked an exact constant-primer or identifier match. High-quality paired reads were merged using COPE v1.2.5, and each unique nucleotide sequence was defined as a clonotype. MiTCR v1.1 was used to align the clonotypes against IMGT TRBV, TRBD and TRBJ reference segments. The analysis included only V-J combinations with a frequency above 0.0001, which together covered more than 99% of the repertoires. A TCS score was defined as the ratio between F50 (clonal expansion) and ExV (chaos), using BLOSUM62-based TCRdist between CDR3 peptides within each V-J. Welch's t-statistics and random forest reduced roughly 500 V-J features to roughly 13, which were used in a naive Bayes classifier (R e1071). TCRdb redid the processing of the public reads, applying fastp at Q25 and MiXCR, and retained in-frame beta chains. Identical CDR3 proteins give one entry, which carries the most common genes and DNA. Here the V and J calls rest on TCRdb's processing, not on the authors' analysis. For this sample there are hundreds of thousands of distinct CDR3 sequences; around 15% appear just once. The ten largest clones represent 9.5% to 13% of the sample.

This entry is derived from a study of T cells in Graves' hyperthyroidism and ophthalmopathy (dated 2019 in TCRdb). About the full investigation: Peripheral blood samples were taken at initial diagnosis, before any treatment was given. TCR V-J signatures able to tell the groups apart were searched for in a discovery cohort of more than 90 patients, of whom about 40 had Graves' ophthalmopathy and 57 had stable Graves' hyperthyroidism. An independent validation cohort of under 20 hyperthyroidism patients and 15 or so patients who later progressed to ophthalmopathy tested prospective prediction of ophthalmopathy. The 75 to 100 discovery patients were randomly split 7:3 into training and test sets. Thyroid tissue and blood T-cell repertoires from six Graves' hyperthyroidism patients were also compared in the study. After blood sampling, hyperthyroidism patients were treated with methimazole at a starting dose of 30 mg daily, and ophthalmopathy patients were treated with high-dose intravenous methylprednisolone. TCR Vbeta CDR3 sequencing of 140 or so peripheral blood samples (about 45 ophthalmopathy, roughly 72 hyperthyroidism and some 17 progressor patients) is reported in the paper. On the study overall, not on this receptor specifically: In validation, progression to ophthalmopathy was predicted by the model with around 70% sensitivity and 72.22% specificity, a median of 6.5 months before onset. No statistical method was used to set the sample size in advance, and investigators knew the group allocation. Blood samples also contained most of the expanded thyroid clonotypes (frequency above 0.001), which suggests that blood repertoires may reflect thyroid immune responses. A 13 V-J signature model separated ophthalmopathy from stable hyperthyroidism, with about 90% sensitivity and roughly 84% specificity in cross-validation and 80%/75% in testing.

Graves' hyperthyroidism was defined as stable when no progression to ophthalmopathy occurred over 18 months of follow-up. Hyperthyroidism patients were aged 18 to 65 years and newly diagnosed, with disease duration of less than 2 months. Any patient with an uncontrolled infection, another autoimmune disease, pregnancy or lactation was excluded. Diagnoses were established on the basis of clinical symptoms, serum thyroxine and TRAb, thyroid ultrasound, and orbital computed tomography. PBMCs were separated from under 12 ml of fresh peripheral blood using Ficoll-Paque density gradient centrifugation. Total RNA was extracted with Trizol reagent, and quality was checked on an Agilent 2100 Bioanalyzer.

Sequenced material: blood. This sequence was found in a woman aged 18-30 years with Graves' hyperthyroidism. Rearrangement joined TRBV11-2 to TRBJ1-4; the D gene cannot be resolved reliably. The DNA sequence follows: TGTGCCAGCAGCTTAGTTACGTCTGCAACTAATGAAAAACTGTTTTTT. Its protein reads: CASSLVTSATNEKLFF.